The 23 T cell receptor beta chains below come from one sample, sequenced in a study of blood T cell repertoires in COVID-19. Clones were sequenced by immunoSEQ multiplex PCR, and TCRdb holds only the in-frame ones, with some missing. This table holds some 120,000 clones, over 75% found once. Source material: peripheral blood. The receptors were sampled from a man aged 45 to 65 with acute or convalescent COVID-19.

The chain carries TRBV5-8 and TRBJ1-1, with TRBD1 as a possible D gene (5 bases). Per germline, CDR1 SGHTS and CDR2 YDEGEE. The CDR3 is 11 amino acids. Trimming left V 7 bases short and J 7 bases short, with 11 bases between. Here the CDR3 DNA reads TGTGCCAGCCCCAGGGATGGTGAAGCTTTCTTT. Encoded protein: CASPRDGEAFF.

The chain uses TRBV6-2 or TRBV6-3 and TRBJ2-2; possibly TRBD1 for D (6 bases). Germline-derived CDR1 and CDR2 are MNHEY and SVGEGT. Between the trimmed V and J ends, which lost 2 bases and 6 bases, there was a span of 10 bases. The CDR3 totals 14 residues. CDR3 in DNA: TGTGCCAGCAGTTACAACAGGGTAGCCGGGGAGCTGTTTTTT. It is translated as CASSYNRVAGELFF.

In nucleotides, the CDR3 is TGTGCCTGGAACACAGGGGGGCCAATAGGCTACACCTTC. Translation: CAWNTGGPIGYTF. The chain uses TRBV30 and TRBJ1-2; TRBD1 agrees at 8 bases. The germline V gene encodes CDR1 GTSNPN and CDR2 SVGIG (reference sequence). V was clipped by 4 bases and J by 8 bases; unmatched bases: 9. The CDR3 runs 13 residues.

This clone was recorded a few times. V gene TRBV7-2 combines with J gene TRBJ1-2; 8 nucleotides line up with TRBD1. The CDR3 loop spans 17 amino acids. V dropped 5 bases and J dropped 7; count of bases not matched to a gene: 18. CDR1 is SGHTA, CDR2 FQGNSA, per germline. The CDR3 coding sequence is TGTGCCAGCAGCACGACCGGGACAGGCGTCTACCTCGGTGGCTACACCTTC. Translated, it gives CASSTTGTGVYLGGYTF.

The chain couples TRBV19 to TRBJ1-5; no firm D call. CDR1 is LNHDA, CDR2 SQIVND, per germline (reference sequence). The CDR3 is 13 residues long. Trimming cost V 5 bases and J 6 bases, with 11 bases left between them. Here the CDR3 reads CASSLSARQPQHF. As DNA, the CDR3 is TGTGCCAGTAGTTTGAGTGCCCGTCAGCCCCAGCATTTT.

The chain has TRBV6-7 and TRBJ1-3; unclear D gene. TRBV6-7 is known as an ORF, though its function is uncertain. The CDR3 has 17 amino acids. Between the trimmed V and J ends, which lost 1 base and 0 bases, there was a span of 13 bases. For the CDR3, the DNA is TGTGCCAGCAGTTACTACCCCCGGGAACTCTCTGGAAACACCATATATTTT. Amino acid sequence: CASSYYPRELSGNTIYF.

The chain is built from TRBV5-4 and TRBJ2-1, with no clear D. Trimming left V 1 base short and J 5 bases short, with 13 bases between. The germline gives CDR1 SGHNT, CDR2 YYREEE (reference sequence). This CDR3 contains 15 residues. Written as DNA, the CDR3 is TGTGCCAGCAGCTTGTCTGCTAGAGCAAACAATGAGCAGTTCTTC. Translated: CASSLSARANNEQFF.

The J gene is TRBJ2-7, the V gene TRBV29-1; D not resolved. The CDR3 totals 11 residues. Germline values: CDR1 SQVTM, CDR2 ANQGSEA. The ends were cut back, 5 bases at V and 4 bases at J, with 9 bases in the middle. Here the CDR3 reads CSVSINYEQYF. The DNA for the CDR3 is TGCAGCGTTTCCATCAATTACGAGCAGTACTTC.

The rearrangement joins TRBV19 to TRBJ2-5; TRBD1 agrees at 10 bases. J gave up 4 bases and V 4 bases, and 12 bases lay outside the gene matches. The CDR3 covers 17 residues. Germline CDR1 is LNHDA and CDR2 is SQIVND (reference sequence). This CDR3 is CASSTARQGAGGETQYF. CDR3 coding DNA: TGTGCCAGTAGTACAGCCCGACAGGGGGCGGGGGGAGAGACCCAGTACTTC.

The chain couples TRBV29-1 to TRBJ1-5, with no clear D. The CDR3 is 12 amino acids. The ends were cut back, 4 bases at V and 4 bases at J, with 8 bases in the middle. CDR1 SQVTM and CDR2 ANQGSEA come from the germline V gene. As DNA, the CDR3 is TGCAGCGTTGGACCGGGGAATCAGCCCCAGCATTTT. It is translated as CSVGPGNQPQHF.

In nucleotides, the CDR3 is TGTGCCAGCAGGGCCGGGTTAGGCACAGATACGCAGTATTTT. The encoded protein is CASRAGLGTDTQYF. The chain recombines TRBV6-5 with TRBJ2-3; the D is unclear. The V and J ends lost 6 bases and 1 base respectively, with 11 bases between them. CDR1 is MNHEY and CDR2 is SVGAGI in the germline V gene. The CDR3 totals 14 residues.

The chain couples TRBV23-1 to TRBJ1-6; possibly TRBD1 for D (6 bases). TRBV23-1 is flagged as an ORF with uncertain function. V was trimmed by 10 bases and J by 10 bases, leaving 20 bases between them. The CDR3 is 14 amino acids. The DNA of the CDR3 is TGCGCCAACCCGACAGGCCAAAGTGGCTCACCCCTCCACTTT. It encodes CANPTGQSGSPLHF.

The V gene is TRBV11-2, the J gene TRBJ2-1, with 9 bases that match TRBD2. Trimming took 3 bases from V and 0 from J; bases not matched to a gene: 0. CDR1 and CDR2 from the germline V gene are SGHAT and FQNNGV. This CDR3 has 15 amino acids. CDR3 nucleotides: TGTGCCAGCAGCTTGACTAGCGGCTCCTACAATGAGCAGTTCTTC. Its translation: CASSLTSGSYNEQFF.

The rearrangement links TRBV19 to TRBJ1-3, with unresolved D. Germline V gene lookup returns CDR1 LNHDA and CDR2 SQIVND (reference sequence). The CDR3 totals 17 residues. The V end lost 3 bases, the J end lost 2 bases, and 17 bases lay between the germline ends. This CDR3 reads CASSIPAASRAGNTIYF. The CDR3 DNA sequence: TGTGCCAGTAGTATTCCAGCGGCGAGTAGAGCTGGAAACACCATATATTTT.

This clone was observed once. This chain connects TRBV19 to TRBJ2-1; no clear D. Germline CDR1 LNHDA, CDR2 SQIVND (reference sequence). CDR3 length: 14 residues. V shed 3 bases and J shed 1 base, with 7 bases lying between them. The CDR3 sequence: CASSITTSYNEQFF. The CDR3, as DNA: TGTGCCAGTAGTATTACGACTTCCTACAATGAGCAGTTCTTC.

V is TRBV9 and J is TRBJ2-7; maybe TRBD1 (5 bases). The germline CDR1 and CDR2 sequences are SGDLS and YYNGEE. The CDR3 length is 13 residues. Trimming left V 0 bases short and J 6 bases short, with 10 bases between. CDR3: CASSVAQGVEQYF. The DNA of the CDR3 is TGTGCCAGCAGCGTAGCCCAGGGTGTCGAGCAGTACTTC.

CDR3 in amino acids: CASSAEGTGKYTF. The CDR3 DNA reads TGCGCCAGCTCTGCCGAAGGGACAGGGAAGTACACCTTC. The chain links TRBV5-1 to TRBJ1-2, with TRBD1 matching over 9 bases. The CDR3 runs to 13 residues. Germline loops: CDR1 SGHRS, CDR2 YFSETQ. Losses at the gene ends were 7 bases for V and 11 bases for J; bases not matched to a gene: 12.

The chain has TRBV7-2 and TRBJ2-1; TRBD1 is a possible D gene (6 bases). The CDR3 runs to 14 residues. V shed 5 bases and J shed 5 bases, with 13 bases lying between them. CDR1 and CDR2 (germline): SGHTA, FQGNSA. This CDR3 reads CASSPTGQDNEQFF. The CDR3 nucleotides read TGTGCCAGCAGCCCCACGGGACAAGACAATGAGCAGTTCTTC.

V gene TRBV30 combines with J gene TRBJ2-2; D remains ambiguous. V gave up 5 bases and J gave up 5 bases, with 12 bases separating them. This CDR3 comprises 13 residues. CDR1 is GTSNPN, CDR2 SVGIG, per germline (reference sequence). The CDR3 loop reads CAWRTLRTGELFF. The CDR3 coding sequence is TGTGCCTGGCGAACCCTCAGAACCGGGGAGCTGTTTTTT.

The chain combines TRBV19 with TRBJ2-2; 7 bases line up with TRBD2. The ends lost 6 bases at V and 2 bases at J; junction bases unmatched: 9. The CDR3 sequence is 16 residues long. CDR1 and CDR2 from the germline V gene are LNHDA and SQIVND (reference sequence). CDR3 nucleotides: TGTGCCAGTAGAATTGAGACTAGCCGTAACACCGGGGAGCTGTTTTTT. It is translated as CASRIETSRNTGELFF.

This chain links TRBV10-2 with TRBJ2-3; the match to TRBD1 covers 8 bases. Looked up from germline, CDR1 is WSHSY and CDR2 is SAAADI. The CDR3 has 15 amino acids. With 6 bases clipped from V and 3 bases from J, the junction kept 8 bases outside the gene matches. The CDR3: CASSGQGGETDTQYF. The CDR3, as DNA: TGCGCCAGCAGCGGACAGGGTGGAGAGACAGATACGCAGTATTTT.

The CDR3 DNA follows: TGCGCCAGCAGCCTTCGGACTAGCGGGGGAAGTACTACCTACGAGCAGTACTTC. Translating it yields CASSLRTSGGSTTYEQYF. The V and J genes are TRBV5-1 and TRBJ2-7; TRBD2 agrees at 13 bases. V lost 4 bases, J lost 2 bases, and 12 bases stayed unmatched. This CDR3 contains 18 residues. The germline CDR1 and CDR2 sequences are SGHRS and YFSETQ. The full variable domain, completed using reference TRBV5-1 and TRBJ2-7, is KAGVTQTPRYLIKTRGQQVTLSCSPISGHRSVSWYQQTPGQGLQFLFEYFSETQRNKGNFPGRFSGRQFSNSRSEMNVSTLELGDSALYLCASSLRTSGGSTTYEQYFGPGTRLTVT.

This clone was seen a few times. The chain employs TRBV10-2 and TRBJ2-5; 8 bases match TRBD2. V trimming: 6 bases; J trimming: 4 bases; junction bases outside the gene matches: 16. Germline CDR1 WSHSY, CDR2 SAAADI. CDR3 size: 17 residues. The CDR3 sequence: CASSDWAGGAGGETQYF. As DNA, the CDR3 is TGCGCCAGCAGCGACTGGGCTGGGGGCGCGGGGGGAGAGACCCAGTACTTC.